The subject of this entry is one TCR beta chain. Which antigen it targets is not known. Qualities for individual bases were not recorded, and no much larger clone is one base off. The CDR3 has 12 amino acids, counting the end cysteine and phenylalanine. CDR3 DNA is the only sequence kept; it has 36 bases, read in frame from the first base. CDR1 is given as MNHEY and CDR2 as SVGAGI, both from the germline V gene. Trimming costs V 6 bases and J 2 bases, and their ends lie 7 bases apart. This entry comes from a study of glioma-infiltrating T cells (dated by TCRdb to the mid-2010s). Broadly, across the study: Glioma tissue, non-neoplastic brain tissue and matched peripheral blood mononuclear cells were used as sources from which TCR alpha- and beta-chain repertoires were sequenced. To measure how far tissue and blood T-cell populations diverged, each tissue-infiltrating repertoire was compared against the peripheral blood repertoire of the same patient. Three low-grade glioma patients, roughly 8 primary glioblastoma patients and three non-glioma patients contributing non-neoplastic brain tissue were included in the paired cohort.

The iRepertoire nested amplicon-rescue multiplex PCR (arm-PCR) platform was used to amplify TCR alpha and beta CDR3 regions from RNA. The input for one-step reverse transcription and amplification was about 95-450 ng of either tissue mRNA or PBMC total RNA. After bead purification, a secondary multiplex PCR added Illumina adapters, and libraries were gel-purified between 200 and 400 bp. The libraries contained internal 6-nucleotide barcodes that were used for demultiplexing. Libraries were sequenced on an Illumina MiSeq with 2x220 or 2x250 nucleotide paired-end reads. In the source study's methods: Paired reads were merged with FLASH 1.2.11 and aligned to the GRCh37 human genome with BWA-MEM before extracting TRA and TRB reads. V and J assignment used an IMGT-derived reference of cassette sequences and CDR3 motifs that included pseudogenes. Reads were translated in three frames, and productive CDR3s were defined as those with a C...FGXG motif and no stop codons. A clonotype was defined as a unique combination of a V-J cassette pair and a CDR3 amino acid sequence. Hamming distance filtering was applied to reads, with thresholds set by the sequence error rate of each sample in mapped regions. Starting from the raw public reads, TCRdb applied fastp trimming at Q25, assembled clones with MiXCR and retained in-frame beta chains. Rows are unified per CDR3 protein, each entry keeping the most common DNA and genes. TCRdb's processing, not the authors' own work, is the source of the V and J calls. The sample contains approximately 4,400 distinct CDR3 sequences, around 21% of them found a single time. The ten largest clones take up roughly 8.7% of the sample.

What the study reported, not specific to this receptor: Group comparisons rested on small numbers: three non-neoplastic, three low-grade glioma and several glioblastoma patients. VJ-independent divergence between tissue and blood was found to be below expectation in non-neoplastic patients but above expectation in all gliomas, particularly low-grade gliomas. Very few CDR3 sequences were shared between tissue and blood, attributed to high CDR3 diversity and limited sampling.

The material sequenced was glioma tissue, nonneoplastic brain tissue, or PBMCs (not recorded which). The rearranged chain carries TRBV6-5 and TRBJ2-5, with the D call tentatively TRBD1 or TRBD2, each fitting 5 bases. This TCR was sampled from a human donor with low-grade glioma or glioblastoma, undergoing nonglioma brain surgery, or in good health (not recorded which). The DNA sequence is given as TGTGCCAGCAGGGGACCGCAAGAGACCCAGTACTTC. Translated, it gives CASRGPQETQYF.